This record concerns one T cell receptor (beta chain) sequence. TCRdb keeps only in-frame clones here, not all; method: immunoSEQ multiplex PCR. Here the sample spans tens of thousands of clones, 65% to 75% being singletons. This CDR3 region has 16 residues. The ends lost 5 bases at V and 10 bases at J; junction bases unmatched: 10. CDR1 is SGHRS and CDR2 is YFSETQ in the germline V gene. This record belongs to a study of T cell clones after liver transplantation. The input for sequencing was CD4+ T cells from blood, taken before liver transplant. The chain has TRBV5-1 and TRBJ2-1, with 15 bases fitting TRBD2. The receptor was derived from a human donor who received a liver transplant. CDR3 loop: CASSPRTSGGANEQFF. In DNA form, the CDR3 reads TGCGCCAGCAGTCCCAGGACTAGCGGGGGGGCTAACGAGCAGTTCTTC.